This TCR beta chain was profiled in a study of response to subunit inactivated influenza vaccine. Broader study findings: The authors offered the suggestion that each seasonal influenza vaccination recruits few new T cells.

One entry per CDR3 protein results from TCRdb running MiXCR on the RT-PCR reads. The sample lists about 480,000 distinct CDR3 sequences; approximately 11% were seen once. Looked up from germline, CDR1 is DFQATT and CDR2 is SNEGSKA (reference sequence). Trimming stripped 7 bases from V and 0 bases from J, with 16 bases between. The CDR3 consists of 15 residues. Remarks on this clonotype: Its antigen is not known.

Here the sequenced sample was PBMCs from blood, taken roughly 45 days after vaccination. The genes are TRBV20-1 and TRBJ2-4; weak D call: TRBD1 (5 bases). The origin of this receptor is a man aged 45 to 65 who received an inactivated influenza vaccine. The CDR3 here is CSGGYRLLAKNIQYF. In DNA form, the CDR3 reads TGCAGTGGGGGTTACAGGTTACTAGCCAAAAACATTCAGTACTTC.